The present T cell receptor (beta chain) was sequenced within a study of cytotoxic CD8 clonotypes in ibrutinib-treated CLL. On the study more broadly: Response material was collected after a median around 12 months of treatment, range 6 to 36. Study-level points and caveats: Public clonotypes (which were uncommon) either contracted or remained stable on treatment.

V lost 1 base and J 0 bases, leaving 18 bases between the germline ends. This CDR3 region has 18 residues. CDR1 is MGHRA, CDR2 YSYEKL, per germline. Profiled with immunoSEQ multiplex PCR; TCRdb holds only in-frame clones, not every one. Among about 57,000 clones listed, 56% were seen once. Details on this clone: Antigen specificity is unknown.

The source of this sequence is a human donor with chronic lymphocytic leukemia. V usage is TRBV4-1 and J usage is TRBJ1-2; D may be TRBD1 (6 bases). This specimen was PBMCs, taken after 24 months of ibrutinib treatment. The CDR3 reads CASSQAFRTATSNYGYTF. For the CDR3, the DNA is TGCGCCAGCAGCCAAGCGTTCCGGACAGCTACATCTAACTATGGCTACACCTTC.